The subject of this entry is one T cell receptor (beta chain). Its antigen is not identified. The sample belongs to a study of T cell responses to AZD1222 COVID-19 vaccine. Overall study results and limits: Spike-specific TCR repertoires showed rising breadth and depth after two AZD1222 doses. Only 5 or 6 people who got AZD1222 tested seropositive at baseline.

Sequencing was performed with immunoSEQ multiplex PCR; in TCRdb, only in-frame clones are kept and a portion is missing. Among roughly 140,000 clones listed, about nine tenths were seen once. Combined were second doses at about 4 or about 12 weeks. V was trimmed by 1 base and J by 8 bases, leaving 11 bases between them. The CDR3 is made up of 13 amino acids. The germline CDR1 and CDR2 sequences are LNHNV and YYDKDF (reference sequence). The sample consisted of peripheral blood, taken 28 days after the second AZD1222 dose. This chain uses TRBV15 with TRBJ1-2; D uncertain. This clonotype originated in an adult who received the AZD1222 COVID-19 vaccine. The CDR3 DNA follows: TGTGCCACCAGCAGAGTTCAGGCGTCGGGCTACACCTTC. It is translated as CATSRVQASGYTF.